Sequencing of this T cell receptor beta chain was carried out in a study of blood T cell repertoires in COVID-19 (TCRdb year 2020). Regarding the study in general: Collaborator samples came from the United States, Italy and Spain and covered acute and convalescent phases of COVID-19. HLA class I and class II types, where available, came from metadata supplied by the sample provider rather than from assay-based typing. The repertoires were released in a freely available public database meant as a resource for research on the immune response to SARS-CoV-2. Samples were obtained from the ongoing ImmuneRACE study (first 160 participants) and from about 1,300 subjects provided by 6 global collaborators. The sample metadata nearly always contained a de-identified subject ID, COVID-19 status, age in years and sex. The material from the prospective study consisted of cDNA or gDNA derived from T cells, B-cell-depleted T cells, or PBMCs. Subjects who had been exposed to COVID-19, were actively infected with it, or had recovered from it provided the deeply sampled blood TCRbeta repertoires that made up the dataset.

TCRbeta CDR3 regions were amplified from genomic DNA by means of the immunoSEQ Assay, a bias-controlled multiplex PCR. As for how the authors treated the data: The number of nucleated cells in each sample was estimated from the amplification of reference gene primers within the assay. To quantify the absolute abundance of each unique TCRbeta CDR3 rearrangement, sequence reads were collapsed and filtered. Productive Simpson clonality was computed per sample as the square root of Simpson's diversity index over productive rearrangements. Sourced from immuneACCESS, this table was stored by TCRdb with only in-frame sequences that have V and J called. A share of the clones is absent; for the studies checked, an unresolved V gene accounts for under half, and the remainder has no known explanation. V and J calls and clone size are given by that table; D and trimming were obtained from the DNA. This sample is represented by a few hundred thousand clones; around 83% of them were singletons. The ten largest clones add up to 13% of the sample.

The investigation overall reported the following: How much clinical and demographic metadata was included differed by source and by participant, and the metadata was provided uncurated.

The collaborating institutions used their own protocols to collect whole blood in K2EDTA tubes. Collaborator samples were shipped for TCRbeta analysis as frozen whole blood, isolated PBMCs, or DNA extracted from either sample type. Trimming takes 7 bases from V and 4 bases from J, and the germline ends sit 14 bases apart. CDR1 MNHEY and CDR2 SMNVEV were looked up in the germline V gene (reference sequence). The CDR3 numbers 14 residues from cysteine through phenylalanine. Left in the record is the CDR3 DNA by itself, 42 bases read in frame from the first base. With respect to this clone: Its antigen target is currently unknown. No base qualities exist here, and no much larger clone lies one base off it.

Sequenced material: peripheral blood. The V and J genes are TRBV27 and TRBJ1-5; the D gene is perhaps TRBD1, from 5 matching bases. This sequence originates from a human donor in a cohort sampled during active COVID-19. The bases read TGTGCCAGCATGGAACAGGTTGGTAATCAGCCCCAGCATTTT. This yields the protein CASMEQVGNQPQHF.